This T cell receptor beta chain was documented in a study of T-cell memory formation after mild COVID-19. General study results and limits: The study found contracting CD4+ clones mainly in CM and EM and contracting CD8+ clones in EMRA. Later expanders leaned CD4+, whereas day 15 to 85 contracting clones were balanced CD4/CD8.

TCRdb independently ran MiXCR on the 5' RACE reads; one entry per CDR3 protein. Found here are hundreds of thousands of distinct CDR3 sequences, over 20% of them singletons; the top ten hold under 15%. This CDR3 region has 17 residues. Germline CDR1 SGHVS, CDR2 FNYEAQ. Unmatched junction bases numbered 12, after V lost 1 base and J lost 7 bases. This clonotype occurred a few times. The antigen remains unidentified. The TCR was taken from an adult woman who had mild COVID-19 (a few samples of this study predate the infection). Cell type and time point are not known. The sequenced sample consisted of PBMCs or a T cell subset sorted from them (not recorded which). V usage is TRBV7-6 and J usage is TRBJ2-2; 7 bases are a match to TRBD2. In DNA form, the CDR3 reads TGTGCCAGCAGCTTAGGAACTAGCGTTTTATGGGACGGGGAGCTGTTTTTT. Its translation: CASSLGTSVLWDGELFF.